Listed here are 3 T cell receptor beta chains from one sample, sequenced in a study of identifying expanded T cells in peripheral blood. The table came from immunoSEQ multiplex PCR; TCRdb's copy has only in-frame clones and leaves some out. In the table there are roughly 81,000 clones, around 84% of which are singletons. What was sequenced was blood. Receptor source: a person aged 18 to 75 in good health.

V gene TRBV5-1 combines with J gene TRBJ2-1, with unresolved D. This CDR3 has 13 residues. The V gene's germline CDR1 is SGHRS and CDR2 YFSETQ. The V end was cut by 4 bases, the J end by 10 bases, with 15 bases between. The CDR3 DNA follows: TGCGCCAGCAGCCATGGATTGTCGGGCGAGCAGTTCTTC. Translating gives CASSHGLSGEQFF.

The rearrangement uses TRBV20-1 and TRBJ2-5, with a weak D call TRBD2 (5 bases). V was trimmed by 5 bases and J by 4 bases, leaving 5 bases between them. Germline V CDR1 and CDR2: DFQATT, SNEGSKA (reference sequence). The CDR3 is 10 residues long. The CDR3 coding sequence is TGCAGTGCTGGACTAGAGACCCAGTACTTC. Its protein is CSAGLETQYF.

This chain links TRBV29-1 with TRBJ2-7, with D perhaps assigned TRBD1 or TRBD2 (5 bases each). Trimming took off 6 bases at V and 2 bases at J, with 8 bases between the two ends. Per germline, CDR1 SQVTM and CDR2 ANQGSEA. The CDR3 has 11 amino acids. The CDR3 DNA reads as TGCAGCGTGGGGACGACCTACGAGCAGTACTTC. This sequence encodes CSVGTTYEQYF.